The clone carrying this TCR beta chain was recorded at least ten times. Its antigen is still unknown. The CDR3 has 14 amino acids. V shed 5 bases and J 3 bases; nucleotides not matched to a gene: 4. The V gene's germline CDR1 is SEHNR and CDR2 FQNEAQ (reference sequence). Sequencing templates came from extracted RNA that was reverse transcribed into cDNA. Measured with immunoSEQ multiplex PCR; TCRdb has only the in-frame clones, and not every one. The sample contains hundreds of thousands of clones, 60% of which appear only once. These data come from a study of CD8+ T cells in alopecia areata. Study-wide results and caveats: Affected lesional scalp, above all in alopecia totalis/universalis, was more clonal than normal scalp.

Treatment reported: oral pan-JAK inhibitor, 5-10 mg twice daily. The chain is built from TRBV7-9 and TRBJ2-1; TRBD1 matches 7 bases. The clonotype originates from a human donor with alopecia areata. The sequences come from CD4+ T cells sorted from blood, collected around week 53, from a patient treated with tofacitinib. The CDR3, as DNA: TGTGCCAGCAGCCTTCGGACAGGCTACAATGAGCAGTTCTTC. This sequence encodes CASSLRTGYNEQFF.